The 11 T cell receptor beta chains below all came from one sample that was sequenced in a study of blood T cells in healthy people across ages. Then a second PCR, running roughly 6 to 11 cycles, was carried out with a sample-barcoded 5' primer and a J-beta primer mix. A single record per CDR3 protein comes from TCRdb applying MiXCR to the 5' RACE reads. The sample has roughly 1,700,000 distinct CDR3 sequences; roughly 28% are singletons. The source material was blood. These receptors all come from a woman in her twenties or thirties in good health.

The J gene is TRBJ2-3, the V gene TRBV5-6; D may be TRBD1 (6 bases). Germline CDR1 reads SGHDT; CDR2 reads YYEEEE. CDR3 length equals 13 residues. The DNA for the CDR3 is TGTGCAGCAGGGCAGGGGCCTGGGGATACGCAGTATTTT. Protein: CAAGQGPGDTQYF.

This clonotype was seen a few times. The chain joins TRBV11-2 to TRBJ2-7; D is ambiguous. CDR3 length: 11 amino acids. The germline gives CDR1 SGHAT, CDR2 FQNNGV. V shed 1 base and J shed 11 bases, with 9 bases lying between them. The CDR3 here is CASSLGAGKYF. CDR3 DNA: TGTGCCAGCAGCTTAGGGGCAGGAAAGTACTTC.

V is TRBV27 and J is TRBJ2-5, with D unresolved. Trimming took 5 bases from V and 1 from J, leaving 11 bases between them. Germline-derived CDR1 and CDR2 are MNHEY and SMNVEV (reference sequence). The CDR3 totals 14 residues. CDR3 sequence: CASSPWGFQETQYF. The CDR3, as DNA: TGTGCCAGCAGTCCGTGGGGTTTCCAAGAGACCCAGTACTTC.

V and J are TRBV5-1 and TRBJ2-4; D may be TRBD1 or TRBD2 (6 bases each). The DNA matches TRBJ2-7 better at its end, which makes the J call doubtful. CDR3 length: 15 residues. Germline V gene sequence: CDR1 SGHRS, CDR2 YFSETQ. In nucleotides, the CDR3 is TGCGCCAGCAGCTCGTCGGGGGCCTTTACCTACGAGCAGTACTTC. As protein: CASSSSGAFTYEQYF.

The sample holds a few counts of this clonotype. This chain uses TRBV1 with TRBJ2-7; TRBD1 is taken as the D call from the table, unchecked against the DNA. TRBV1 is a pseudogene segment. This CDR3 is built from 15 residues. In DNA form, the CDR3 reads TGCACCAGCAGCCAAGAAGGGGTGTGCCTCCACGAGCAGTACTTC. Its translation: CTSSQEGVCLHEQYF.

This clonotype has ten or more counts. This rearrangement joins TRBV12-3 or TRBV12-4 to TRBJ1-2; D ambiguous. The CDR3 sequence is 14 residues long. V shed 4 bases and J shed 4 bases, with 13 bases lying between them. CDR3 in DNA: TGTGCCAGCAGTTCCGAGAGGTCCTCCTATGGCTACACCTTC. This gives the protein CASSSERSSYGYTF.

As for this clonotype: A read error may explain this, as a much larger clone is one base away. V is TRBV29-1 and J is TRBJ1-2; TRBD1 might be the D (5 bases). Trimming removed 8 bases from V and 4 bases from J, with 14 bases in between. The CDR3 totals 12 residues. Looked up from germline, CDR1 is SQVTM and CDR2 is ANQGSEA. The CDR3 here is CSSLGAAYGYTF. The CDR3 DNA is TGCAGCTCTCTAGGGGCTGCCTATGGCTACACCTTC.

V usage is TRBV29-1 and J usage is TRBJ2-2, with D perhaps TRBD1 (5 bases). V dropped 5 bases and J dropped 8 bases, with 18 bases sitting between them. Germline V CDR1 and CDR2: SQVTM, ANQGSEA. This CDR3 is 14 amino acids long. The CDR3 loop reads CSVPTGPFAGELFF. CDR3 bases: TGCAGCGTTCCAACAGGACCTTTTGCTGGGGAGCTGTTTTTT.

This clonotype was counted ten times or more. This chain connects TRBV7-3 to TRBJ2-1, with D perhaps being TRBD1 or TRBD2 (5 bases each). The CDR3 runs 15 residues. The germline V and J ends were trimmed by 3 bases and 9 bases, with 18 bases remaining between them. Germline-derived CDR1 and CDR2 are SGHTA and FQGTGA. The CDR3 nucleotides are TGTGCCAGCAGCTTCCTTGGGGGTGTCTCCATTGAGCAGTTCTTC. Residues: CASSFLGGVSIEQFF.

This clonotype was picked up a small number of times. V gene TRBV27 combines with J gene TRBJ2-5, with 7 positions matching TRBD1. The germline V gene has CDR1 MNHEY and CDR2 SMNVEV (reference sequence). The CDR3 extends over 14 amino acids. The junction had 1 base not matched to a gene; V was cut back by 1 base and J by 2 bases. The DNA of the CDR3 is TGTGCCAGCAGTTTATGGACAGGTCAAGAGACCCAGTACTTC. Translated: CASSLWTGQETQYF.

This rearrangement joins TRBV6-6 to TRBJ2-5; TRBD2 is a possible D gene (6 bases). Germline CDR1 and CDR2: MNHNY and SVGAGI (reference sequence). V was shortened by 0 bases and J by 13 bases, with 9 bases between the two germline ends. The CDR3 loop spans 11 amino acids. CDR3 residues: CASSYSRERYF. CDR3 bases: TGTGCCAGCAGTTACTCTCGGGAGCGGTACTTC.